The 15 T cell receptor beta chains below all came from one sample that was sequenced in a study of cytomegalovirus exposure and HLA in healthy donors. The study ran its PCR with 60 Vbeta and 13 Jbeta primers. The data were produced by immunoSEQ multiplex PCR, yet TCRdb's version contains in-frame clones alone and is incomplete. This sample has 120,000 to 150,000 clones, with over 70% found just once. The sequencing input was PBMCs. The receptors derive from a man aged 25 to 45 in good health and CMV-seropositive.

The V gene is TRBV25-1, the J gene TRBJ1-2; D call uncertain. The CDR3 spans 13 residues. V was pared by 5 bases and J by 7 bases, with 14 bases between. Germline CDR1 reads MGHDK; CDR2 reads SYGVNS. The CDR3, as DNA: TGTGCCAGCAGTTCCCGCGAGGCAGTTGGCTACACCTTC. This translates into CASSSREAVGYTF.

Comment on this clone: An end of the junction differs from the germline gene, which may be a read error. The chain carries TRBV5-1 and TRBJ2-4; 7 nucleotides match TRBD1. Germline values: CDR1 SGHRS, CDR2 YFSETQ. The CDR3 totals 14 residues. CDR3 nucleotide sequence: TGCGCCAGCAGCTTGGAAGGGGGCTCAAACAGTCAGTACTTC. It specifies CASSLEGGSNSQYF.

The chain employs TRBV11-2 and TRBJ2-7; D may be TRBD1 (5 bases). The V end was cut by 3 bases, the J end by 3 bases, with 9 bases between. CDR3 length: 13 amino acids. Germline V gene data show CDR1 as SGHAT and CDR2 as FQNNGV. CDR3 residues: CASSFRQYYEQYF. CDR3 DNA sequence: TGTGCCAGCAGCTTCCGACAGTACTACGAGCAGTACTTC.

The gene calls are TRBV14 and TRBJ2-3; D gene uncertain. The V end was cut by 4 bases, the J end by 2 bases, with 4 bases between. CDR1 and CDR2 (germline): SGHDN, FVKESK. The CDR3 runs to 12 residues. CDR3 loop: CASSLYTDTQYF. The CDR3 DNA reads as TGTGCCAGCAGCCTCTACACAGATACGCAGTATTTT. Full variable domain (rest looked up from reference TRBV14 and TRBJ2-3): EAGVTQFPSHSVIEKGQTVTLRCDPISGHDNLYWYRRVMGKEIKFLLHFVKESKQDESGMPNNRFLAERTGGTYSTLKVQPAELEDSGVYFCASSLYTDTQYFGPGTRLTVL.

This clone was observed a few times. The rearrangement uses TRBV28 and TRBJ2-7; 9 bases align to TRBD2. CDR3 length: 14 amino acids. Germline V lookup: CDR1 MDHEN, CDR2 SYDVKM. The V gene end was trimmed by 6 bases and the J gene end by 3 bases; junction bases not matched to a gene: 6. The CDR3 region is CASRSSGEDYEQYF. CDR3 sequence (DNA): TGTGCCAGCAGATCTAGCGGGGAAGACTACGAGCAGTACTTC. The whole variable domain, filled in from reference TRBV28 and TRBJ2-7, reads DVKVTQSSRYLVKRTGEKVFLECVQDMDHENMFWYRQDPGLGLRLIYFSYDVKMKEKGDIPEGYSVSREKKERFSLILESASTNQTSMYLCASRSSGEDYEQYFGPGTRLTVT.

The V gene is TRBV30, the J gene TRBJ1-2; a weak D match, TRBD1 (5 bases). In germline, CDR1 is GTSNPN, CDR2 SVGIG (reference sequence). Trimming pared 3 bases from V and 8 bases from J, leaving 19 bases between. CDR3 length: 14 residues. The CDR3 DNA is TGTGCCTGGAGCCTCACAGGTGCTGGGGGGGGCTACACCTTC. As protein: CAWSLTGAGGGYTF.

The chain links TRBV28 to TRBJ2-7; 11 bases are shared with TRBD1. Trimming removed 5 bases from V and 3 bases from J; junction bases left unmatched: 9. CDR1 and CDR2 from the germline V gene are MDHEN and SYDVKM. The CDR3 has 16 amino acids. The CDR3 DNA sequence: TGTGCCAGCAGTCCCGCAACCGGGACAGGGGGCTACGAGCAGTACTTC. Translation: CASSPATGTGGYEQYF.

The J gene is TRBJ1-1, the V gene TRBV27; possible D gene TRBD1, 6 bases. Germline V gene sequence: CDR1 MNHEY, CDR2 SMNVEV (reference sequence). This CDR3 contains 15 residues. V was trimmed by 5 bases and J by 6 bases, leaving 19 bases between them. The CDR3 DNA is TGTGCCAGCAGTCCATTGACAGGTCGTCAACCTGAAGCTTTCTTT. Its protein is CASSPLTGRQPEAFF.

The rearrangement uses TRBV7-9 and TRBJ1-5, with D perhaps matching TRBD1 (6 bases). Germline values: CDR1 SEHNR, CDR2 FQNEAQ (reference sequence). Trimming left V 1 base short and J 7 bases short, with 11 bases between. The length of the CDR3 is 14 residues. CDR3 protein: CASSLVGAGQPQHF. CDR3 DNA sequence: TGTGCCAGCAGCTTAGTGGGGGCTGGGCAGCCCCAGCATTTT.

The J gene is TRBJ2-3, the V gene TRBV11-2, with 7 bases matching TRBD2. Germline V CDR1 and CDR2: SGHAT, FQNNGV. CDR3 length equals 14 residues. V was clipped by 8 bases and J by 5 bases; unmatched bases: 10. CDR3 coding DNA: TGTGCCAGCGGGAGGGCTAGCGGACTAGATACGCAGTATTTT. Translating gives CASGRASGLDTQYF.

This rearrangement joins TRBV11-2 to TRBJ2-2, with 8 positions matching TRBD1. The germline V gene encodes CDR1 SGHAT and CDR2 FQNNGV. This CDR3 region has 15 residues. V lost 5 bases, J lost 5 bases, and 7 bases stayed unmatched. The CDR3 sequence is CASSLGTGPTGELFF. CDR3 DNA sequence: TGTGCCAGCAGCCTGGGGACAGGACCAACCGGGGAGCTGTTTTTT.

This chain links TRBV2 with TRBJ1-5; 9 nucleotides align to TRBD1. Per the germline V gene, CDR1 is SNHLY and CDR2 is FYNNEI. This CDR3 spans 14 amino acids. V lost 6 bases and J lost 2; bases outside the gene matches: 2. In DNA form, the CDR3 reads TGTGCCAGCAGGGACAGGGGAGGCAATCAGCCCCAGCATTTT. This sequence encodes CASRDRGGNQPQHF.

V is TRBV7-9 and J is TRBJ1-1, with D maybe TRBD1 (5 bases). V lost 1 base and J 1 base, leaving 10 bases between the germline ends. CDR3 length: 15 amino acids. The germline CDR1 and CDR2 sequences are SEHNR and FQNEAQ (reference sequence). The CDR3 bases are TGTGCCAGCAGCTTAGACCCAGGGTGGAACACTGAAGCTTTCTTT. Protein sequence: CASSLDPGWNTEAFF. Supplemented by reference TRBV7-9 and TRBJ1-1, the full variable domain reads DTGVSQNPRHKITKRGQNVTFRCDPISEHNRLYWYRQTLGQGPEFLTYFQNEAQLEKSRLLSDRFSAERPKGSFSTLEIQRTEQGDSAMYLCASSLDPGWNTEAFFGQGTRLTVV.

This clone was observed once. The rearrangement joins TRBV7-2 to TRBJ2-1; 7 nucleotides match TRBD2. The germline gives CDR1 SGHTA, CDR2 FQGNSA. With 4 bases clipped from V and 7 bases from J, the junction kept 7 bases outside the gene matches. The CDR3 sequence is 14 residues long. The CDR3 loop is CASSSGLPTNEQFF. CDR3 DNA sequence: TGTGCCAGCAGCTCGGGACTACCCACGAATGAGCAGTTCTTC.

The chain is built from TRBV5-1 and TRBJ2-7, with D possibly being TRBD2 (6 bases). The CDR3 is made up of 15 amino acids. Germline-derived CDR1 and CDR2 are SGHRS and YFSETQ. The V and J ends lost 6 bases and 4 bases respectively, with 20 bases between them. The CDR3 coding sequence is TGCGCCAGCAACGCGTTTGGGGGGAATATTTACGAGCAGTACTTC. Translation: CASNAFGGNIYEQYF.